This TCR beta chain was recorded in a study of spatial heterogeneity in lung cancer. At the level of the study: Available follow-up PBMC samples were sequenced, at a median of roughly two years post-resection.

The length of the CDR3 is 13 residues. With 0 bases removed from V and 4 bases from J, the gap between germline ends came to 6 bases. In germline, CDR1 is SGHRS, CDR2 YFSETQ. This clonotype has a handful of counts. Time point: blood at routine non-recurrence follow-up after resection. Unsorted whole RNA samples from tumor, nontumor lung or frozen PBMC were sequenced. TCRdb re-analysed the 5' RACE reads in MiXCR, keeping a single row per CDR3 protein. The sample lists about 52,000 distinct CDR3 sequences, roughly 7.4% seen once, with less than 45% in the top ten. The source is a female donor with early-stage non-small cell lung cancer. The chain carries TRBV5-1 and TRBJ2-3; maybe TRBD1 (5 bases). The material was PBMCs, obtained at follow-up. The CDR3 bases are TGCGCCAGCAGCTTGGAAGGGGCAGATACGCAGTATTTT. Residues: CASSLEGADTQYF.